The 16 T cell receptor beta chains presented below share a single source sample, sequenced in a study of preoperative IRX-2 immunotherapy in early breast cancer. Regarding treatment: preoperative locoregional IRX-2 cytokine immunotherapy. Sequencing used immunoSEQ multiplex PCR; TCRdb keeps in-frame clones, though not all of them. The table records over 25,000 clones, about four fifths of them present only once. The sequencing here drew on lymph node tissue, taken from a patient treated with IRX-2 immunotherapy. These receptors came from a human donor with breast cancer.

The rearrangement joins TRBV18 to TRBJ2-1, with TRBD1 as a possible D gene (6 bases). Germline V gene data show CDR1 as KGHSH and CDR2 as LQKENI. Trimming removed 3 bases from V and 7 bases from J, with 7 bases in between. CDR3 length: 12 amino acids. The CDR3 reads CASSPDRNEQFF. In nucleotides, the CDR3 is TGTGCCAGCTCACCGGACAGAAATGAGCAGTTCTTC.

The V call is TRBV6-8, the J call TRBJ2-3; 9 bases fit TRBD1. Trimming at V came to 10 bases and at J to 5 bases, leaving 16 bases not matched to a gene. The CDR3 covers 16 residues. Germline V CDR1 and CDR2: MNHGY, SAAAGT. CDR3 DNA: TGTGCCATCAATCCGGGACAGGGATCAGGTAGAGATACGCAGTATTTT. This encodes CAINPGQGSGRDTQYF.

This rearrangement joins TRBV6-8 to TRBJ2-1, with D possibly being TRBD2 (6 bases). CDR3 size: 15 residues. Trimming took 8 bases from V and 2 from J, leaving 16 bases between them. Germline V gives CDR1 MNHGY, CDR2 SAAAGT. For the CDR3, the DNA is TGTGCCAGCGGATACTCTAGCGAGACCTACAATGAGCAGTTCTTC. Translating it yields CASGYSSETYNEQFF.

V gene TRBV7-2 combines with J gene TRBJ2-3; 9 positions agree with TRBD2. This CDR3 region has 15 residues. Trimming took 5 bases from V and 5 from J; bases not matched to a gene: 8. Germline V gene sequence: CDR1 SGHTA, CDR2 FQGNSA. The CDR3 region is CASSKAGGRGDTQYF. The CDR3 DNA reads TGTGCCAGCAGCAAAGCGGGGGGACGGGGAGATACGCAGTATTTT.

In its sample, this clone was seen a few times. V gene TRBV11-3 combines with J gene TRBJ2-7; tentatively, D is TRBD2 (5 bases). This CDR3 is built from 15 residues. Per the germline V gene, CDR1 is SGHNT and CDR2 is YENEEA. V shed 3 bases and J shed 0 bases, with 12 bases lying between them. This chain's CDR3 is CASSLGSSASYEQYF. The CDR3 DNA reads TGTGCCAGCAGCTTGGGGAGTAGCGCCTCCTACGAGCAGTACTTC.

This clone was counted a few times. This chain joins TRBV19 and TRBJ2-7, with 8 bases aligning to TRBD2. The CDR3 spans 15 residues. CDR1 and CDR2 from the germline V gene are LNHDA and SQIVND (reference sequence). Trimming took 6 bases from V and 4 from J; bases not matched to a gene: 11. CDR3 sequence: CASSLNREGGYEQYF. The DNA for the CDR3 is TGTGCCAGTAGCCTTAACCGGGAGGGTGGGTACGAGCAGTACTTC.

This chain joins TRBV10-3 and TRBJ2-7; 7 nucleotides align to TRBD1. Germline loops: CDR1 ENHRY, CDR2 SYGVKD. The CDR3 totals 12 residues. The DNA of the CDR3 is TGTCGTACCGGGACAGCCGGCAACGAGCAGTACTTC. Protein sequence: CRTGTAGNEQYF.

This clone was recorded a few times. The chain combines TRBV28 with TRBJ1-2; D is undetermined. Trimming left V 10 bases short and J 8 bases short, with 23 bases between. Germline lookup yields CDR1 MDHEN and CDR2 SYDVKM. The CDR3 has 14 residues. CDR3 DNA sequence: TGTGCCACCCGTTTCTCCGCCTCGCGCTACGGCTACACCTTC. Translating gives CATRFSASRYGYTF.

V is TRBV6-8 and J is TRBJ2-1; 11 positions agree with TRBD2. Germline values: CDR1 MNHGY, CDR2 SAAAGT. V shed 2 bases and J 4 bases; nucleotides not matched to a gene: 7. The CDR3 spans 17 residues. As DNA, the CDR3 is TGTGCCAGCAGTTACAGAACCGGGACTAGCGGTTACAATGAGCAGTTCTTC. This codes for CASSYRTGTSGYNEQFF.

The genes are TRBV6-8 and TRBJ1-2, with a weak D call TRBD1 (6 bases). This CDR3 is built from 14 residues. Trimming took off 6 bases at V and 5 bases at J, with 16 bases between the two ends. The germline CDR1 and CDR2 sequences are MNHGY and SAAAGT. The CDR3 loop is CASRYRTVFYGYTF. In DNA form, the CDR3 reads TGTGCCAGCAGATACAGGACAGTCTTTTATGGCTACACCTTC.

V usage is TRBV27 and J usage is TRBJ1-2, with D possibly TRBD1 on 6 matching bases. This CDR3 has 14 residues. The V gene lost 3 bases and the J gene lost 4 bases, with 12 bases spanning the gap. Germline CDR1 MNHEY, CDR2 SMNVEV (reference sequence). The CDR3 sequence is CASSFWGRGYGYTF. CDR3 coding DNA: TGTGCCAGCAGTTTCTGGGGGCGAGGCTATGGCTACACCTTC.

This sequence joins TRBV28 and TRBJ1-4; 7 positions agree with TRBD1. The CDR3 runs 15 residues. With V trimmed by 6 bases and J by 7 bases, 11 bases remained unmatched. Germline CDR1 MDHEN, CDR2 SYDVKM. The CDR3 region has the DNA TGTGCCAGCAGCTCTCGACAGGGTACACGTGAAAAACTGTTTTTT. It translates to CASSSRQGTREKLFF. Drawing the rest from reference TRBV28 and TRBJ1-4, the complete variable domain is DVKVTQSSRYLVKRTGEKVFLECVQDMDHENMFWYRQDPGLGLRLIYFSYDVKMKEKGDIPEGYSVSREKKERFSLILESASTNQTSMYLCASSSRQGTREKLFFGSGTQLSVL.

The chain carries TRBV19 and TRBJ2-3; TRBD1 aligns across 7 bases. The CDR3 runs 15 residues. Germline CDR1 reads LNHDA; CDR2 reads SQIVND (reference sequence). V dropped 5 bases and J dropped 1; count of bases not matched to a gene: 6. DNA of the CDR3: TGTGCCAGTAGTCCCAGGGGGTTGGGCACAGATACGCAGTATTTT. Its translation is CASSPRGLGTDTQYF.

The chain uses TRBV18 and TRBJ2-3; TRBD2 matches 10 bases. Germline V gene sequence: CDR1 KGHSH, CDR2 LQKENI. V gave up 3 bases and J gave up 0 bases; unmatched junction bases: 0. The CDR3 is made up of 15 amino acids. CDR3 loop: CASSPTSGSTDTQYF. DNA for the CDR3: TGTGCCAGCTCACCGACTAGCGGGAGCACAGATACGCAGTATTTT.

The genes are TRBV18 and TRBJ1-3; D is undetermined. CDR1 and CDR2 from the germline V gene are KGHSH and LQKENI. The CDR3 runs 15 residues. V dropped 2 bases and J dropped 2 bases, with 10 bases sitting between them. CDR3 DNA: TGTGCCAGCTCACCAACCTCAGAAGCTGGAAACACCATATATTTT. Translated: CASSPTSEAGNTIYF.

V and J are TRBV30 and TRBJ2-7; 8 bases align to TRBD1. Germline lookup yields CDR1 GTSNPN and CDR2 SVGIG (reference sequence). After removal of 2 bases from V and 6 bases from J, the junction contained 12 bases not matched to a gene. This CDR3 has 15 residues. Written as DNA, the CDR3 is TGTGCCTGGAGTAGGGTGGGTCAGGGGGCAGGCGAGCAGTACTTC. It encodes CAWSRVGQGAGEQYF.